The 2 T cell receptor beta chains presented below share a single source sample, sequenced in a study of T cell responses to AZD1222 COVID-19 vaccine. Method: immunoSEQ multiplex PCR; TCRdb's copy keeps in-frame clones and lacks some. The repertoire holds roughly 120,000 clones, with 70% to 90% as singletons. This specimen was peripheral blood, taken 28 days after the second AZD1222 dose. These receptors all come from an adult who received the AZD1222 COVID-19 vaccine.

This clone was detected only a few times. The chain joins TRBV4-3 to TRBJ2-6, with D uncertain. The V gene lost 0 bases and the J gene lost 0 bases, with 9 bases spanning the gap. The CDR3 length is 17 residues. From germline, CDR1 is LGHNA and CDR2 YSLEER. CDR3 in amino acids: CASSQDTLLSGANVLTF. The CDR3 region has the DNA TGCGCCAGCAGCCAAGATACGCTCCTCTCTGGGGCCAACGTCCTGACTTTC.

The gene calls are TRBV6-2 or TRBV6-3 and TRBJ2-2; the D gene could be TRBD1 or TRBD2 (5 bases each). CDR3 length: 13 amino acids. Trimming pared 2 bases from V and 5 bases from J, leaving 6 bases between. In germline, CDR1 is MNHEY, CDR2 SVGEGT. For the CDR3, the DNA is TGTGCCAGCAGTTACGGGGGTACCGGGGAGCTGTTTTTT. Translating gives CASSYGGTGELFF.